This T cell receptor beta chain was sequenced in a study of CD8 T cells in ankylosing spondylitis. Study results and caveats: Prior work had noted some motif variants in reactive arthritis blood and synovial fluid. Typical of ankylosing spondylitis blood, it appeared, was a TCR beta motif of under 10 highly homologous variants. It was reported that disease-linked clones were significantly enriched in matched ankylosing spondylitis synovial fluid.

The TCR beta libraries were generated through quantitative 5'-RACE incorporating molecular barcodes. TCRdb reprocessed the 5' RACE reads via MiXCR and lists one record per CDR3 protein. The sample consists of more than 20,000 distinct CDR3 sequences, approximately 13% of them appearing once. Germline values: CDR1 LGHNA, CDR2 YSLEER. The ends lost 1 base at V and 5 bases at J; junction bases unmatched: 1. The CDR3 totals 15 residues. The table lists this clonotype with many counts. Its cognate antigen is unknown. The receptor comes from a male donor with ankylosing spondylitis or in good health (not recorded which). The sample comprised blood. The chain has TRBV4-3 and TRBJ2-5; TRBD2 aligns across 13 bases. The CDR3 bases are TGCGCCAGCAGCCAAGGGACTAGCGGGAGTGAGACCCAGTACTTC. Its translation: CASSQGTSGSETQYF.